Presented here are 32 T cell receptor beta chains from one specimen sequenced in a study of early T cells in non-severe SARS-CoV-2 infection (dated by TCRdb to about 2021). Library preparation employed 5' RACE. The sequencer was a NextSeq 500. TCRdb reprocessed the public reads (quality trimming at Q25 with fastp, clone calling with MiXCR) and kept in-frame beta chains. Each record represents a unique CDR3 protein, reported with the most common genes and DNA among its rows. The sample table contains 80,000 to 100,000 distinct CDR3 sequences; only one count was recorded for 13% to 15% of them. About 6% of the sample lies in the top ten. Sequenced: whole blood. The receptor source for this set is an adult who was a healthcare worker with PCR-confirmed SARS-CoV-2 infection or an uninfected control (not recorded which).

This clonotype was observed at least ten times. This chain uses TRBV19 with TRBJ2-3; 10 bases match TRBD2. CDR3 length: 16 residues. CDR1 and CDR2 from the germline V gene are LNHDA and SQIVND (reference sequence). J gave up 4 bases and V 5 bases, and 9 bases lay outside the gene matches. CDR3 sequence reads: CASSVGSGGIADTQYF. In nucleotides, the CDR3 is TGTGCCAGTAGTGTCGGTAGCGGGGGGATCGCAGATACGCAGTATTTT.

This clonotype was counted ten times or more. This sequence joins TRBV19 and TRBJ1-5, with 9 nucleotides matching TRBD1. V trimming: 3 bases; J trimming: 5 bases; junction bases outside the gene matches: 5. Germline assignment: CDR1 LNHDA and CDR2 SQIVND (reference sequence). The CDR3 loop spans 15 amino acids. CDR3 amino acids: CASSIGGTGYQPQHF. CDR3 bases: TGTGCCAGTAGTATTGGCGGGACAGGGTATCAGCCCCAGCATTTT.

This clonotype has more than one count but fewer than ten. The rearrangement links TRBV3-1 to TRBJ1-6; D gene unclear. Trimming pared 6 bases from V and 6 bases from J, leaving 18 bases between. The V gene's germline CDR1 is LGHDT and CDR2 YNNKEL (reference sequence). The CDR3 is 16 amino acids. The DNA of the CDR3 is TGTGCCAGCAGTTTCACGGGCCCAGAGGCTAATTCACCCCTCCACTTT. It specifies CASSFTGPEANSPLHF.

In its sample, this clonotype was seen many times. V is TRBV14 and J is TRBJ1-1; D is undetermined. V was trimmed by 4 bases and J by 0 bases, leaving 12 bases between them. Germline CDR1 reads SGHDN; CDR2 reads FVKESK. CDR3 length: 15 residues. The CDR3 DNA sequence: TGTGCCAGCAGCCGGGTCGGTCGGGTGAACACTGAAGCTTTCTTT. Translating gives CASSRVGRVNTEAFF.

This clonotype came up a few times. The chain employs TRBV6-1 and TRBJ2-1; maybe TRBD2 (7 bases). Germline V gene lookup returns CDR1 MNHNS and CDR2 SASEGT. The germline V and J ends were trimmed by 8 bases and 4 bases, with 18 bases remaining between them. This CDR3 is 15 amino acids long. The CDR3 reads CASRNRGGLYNEQFF. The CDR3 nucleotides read TGTGCCAGCCGGAATAGGGGGGGCTTGTACAATGAGCAGTTCTTC.

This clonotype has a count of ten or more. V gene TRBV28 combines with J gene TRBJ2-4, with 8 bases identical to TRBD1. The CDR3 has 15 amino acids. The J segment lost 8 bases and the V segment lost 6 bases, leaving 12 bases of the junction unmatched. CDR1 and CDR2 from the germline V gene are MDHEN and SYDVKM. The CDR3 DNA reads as TGTGCCAGCAGCCCCCAGGGGGCAGGGTGGGACATTCAGTACTTC. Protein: CASSPQGAGWDIQYF.

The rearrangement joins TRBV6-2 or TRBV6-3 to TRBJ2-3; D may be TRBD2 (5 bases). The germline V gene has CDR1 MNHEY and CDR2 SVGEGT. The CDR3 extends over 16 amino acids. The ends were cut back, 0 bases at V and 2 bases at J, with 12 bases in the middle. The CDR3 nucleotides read TGTGCCAGCAGTTACTCGAGGACTCCCCCCACAGATACGCAGTATTTT. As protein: CASSYSRTPPTDTQYF.

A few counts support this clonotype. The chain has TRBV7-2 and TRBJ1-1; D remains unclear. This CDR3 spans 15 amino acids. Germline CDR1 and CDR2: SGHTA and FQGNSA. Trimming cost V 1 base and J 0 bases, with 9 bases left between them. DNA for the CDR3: TGTGCCAGCAGCTTAGGGGGAGGGTTGAACACTGAAGCTTTCTTT. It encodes CASSLGGGLNTEAFF. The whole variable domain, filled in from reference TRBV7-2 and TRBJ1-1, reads GAGVSQSPSNKVTEKGKDVELRCDPISGHTALYWYRQSLGQGLEFLIYFQGNSAPDKSGLPSDRFSAERTGGSVSTLTIQRTQQEDSAVYLCASSLGGGLNTEAFFGQGTRLTVV.

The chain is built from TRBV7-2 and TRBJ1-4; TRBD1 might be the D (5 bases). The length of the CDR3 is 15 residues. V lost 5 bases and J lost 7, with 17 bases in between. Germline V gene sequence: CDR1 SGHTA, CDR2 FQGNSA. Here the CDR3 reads CASSPQGGLTEKLFF. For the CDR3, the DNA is TGTGCCAGCAGCCCCCAGGGAGGGCTTACTGAAAAACTGTTTTTT.

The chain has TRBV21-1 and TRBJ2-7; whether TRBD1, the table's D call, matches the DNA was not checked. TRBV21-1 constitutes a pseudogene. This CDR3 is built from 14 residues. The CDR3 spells CASSTQTGPEEQYF. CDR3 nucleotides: TGTGCCAGCAGCACCCAGACAGGGCCGGAGGAGCAGTACTTC.

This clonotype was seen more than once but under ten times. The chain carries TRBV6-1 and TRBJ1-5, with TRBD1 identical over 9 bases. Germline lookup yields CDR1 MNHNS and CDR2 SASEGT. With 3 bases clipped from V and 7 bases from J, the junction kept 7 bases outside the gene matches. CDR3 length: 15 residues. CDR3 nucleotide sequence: TGTGCCAGCAGTGATACAGGGGGCATTGGGCAGCCCCAGCATTTT. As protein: CASSDTGGIGQPQHF.

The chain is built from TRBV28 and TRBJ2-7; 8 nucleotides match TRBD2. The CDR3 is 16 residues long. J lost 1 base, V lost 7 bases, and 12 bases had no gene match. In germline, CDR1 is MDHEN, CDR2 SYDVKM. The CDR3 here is CASKGGLGTSSYEQYF. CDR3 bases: TGTGCCAGCAAGGGAGGCTTGGGGACTAGTTCCTACGAGCAGTACTTC. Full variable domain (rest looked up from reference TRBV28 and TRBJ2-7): DVKVTQSSRYLVKRTGEKVFLECVQDMDHENMFWYRQDPGLGLRLIYFSYDVKMKEKGDIPEGYSVSREKKERFSLILESASTNQTSMYLCASKGGLGTSSYEQYFGPGTRLTVT.

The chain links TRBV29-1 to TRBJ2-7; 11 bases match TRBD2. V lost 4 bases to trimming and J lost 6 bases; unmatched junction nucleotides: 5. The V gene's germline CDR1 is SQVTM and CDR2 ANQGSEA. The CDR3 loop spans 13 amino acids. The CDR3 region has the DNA TGCAGCGTTGTAGCGGGGGGGATCGGCGAGCAGTACTTC. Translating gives CSVVAGGIGEQYF.

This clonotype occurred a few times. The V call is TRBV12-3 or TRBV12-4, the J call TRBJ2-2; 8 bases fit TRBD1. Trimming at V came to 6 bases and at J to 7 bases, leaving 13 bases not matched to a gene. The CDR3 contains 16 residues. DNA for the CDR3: TGTGCCAGCAGCCCAATGGGACAGGATAGGATCGGGGAGCTGTTTTTT. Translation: CASSPMGQDRIGELFF.

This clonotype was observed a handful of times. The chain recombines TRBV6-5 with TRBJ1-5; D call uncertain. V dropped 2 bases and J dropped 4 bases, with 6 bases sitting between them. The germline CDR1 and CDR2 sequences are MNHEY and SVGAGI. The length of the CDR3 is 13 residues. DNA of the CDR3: TGTGCCAGCAGTTACGAGGTTAATCAGCCCCAGCATTTT. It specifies CASSYEVNQPQHF.

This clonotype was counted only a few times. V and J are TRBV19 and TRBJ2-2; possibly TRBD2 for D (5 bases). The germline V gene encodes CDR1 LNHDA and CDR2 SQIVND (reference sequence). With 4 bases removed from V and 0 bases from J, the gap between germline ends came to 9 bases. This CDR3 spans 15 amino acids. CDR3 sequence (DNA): TGTGCCAGTAGTAAGCGGAGCGCGAACACCGGGGAGCTGTTTTTT. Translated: CASSKRSANTGELFF. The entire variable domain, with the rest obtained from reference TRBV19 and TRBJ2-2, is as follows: DGGITQSPKYLFRKEGQNVTLSCEQNLNHDAMYWYRQDPGQGLRLIYYSQIVNDFQKGDIAEGYSVSREKKESFPLTVTSAQKNPTAFYLCASSKRSANTGELFFGEGSRLTVL.

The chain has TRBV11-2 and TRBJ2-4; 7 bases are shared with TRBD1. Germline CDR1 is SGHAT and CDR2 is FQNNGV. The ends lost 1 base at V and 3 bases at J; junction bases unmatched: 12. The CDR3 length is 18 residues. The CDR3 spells CASSLGPGTAPYKNIQYF. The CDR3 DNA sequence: TGTGCCAGCAGCTTAGGCCCCGGGACAGCACCCTACAAAAACATTCAGTACTTC.

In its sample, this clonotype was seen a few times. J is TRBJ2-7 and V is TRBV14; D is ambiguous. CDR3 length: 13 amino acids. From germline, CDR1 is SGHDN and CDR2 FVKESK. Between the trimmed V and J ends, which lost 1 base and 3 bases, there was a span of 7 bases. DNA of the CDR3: TGTGCCAGCAGCCAAGGTCTTATCTACGAGCAGTACTTC. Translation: CASSQGLIYEQYF. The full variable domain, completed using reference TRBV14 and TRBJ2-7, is EAGVTQFPSHSVIEKGQTVTLRCDPISGHDNLYWYRRVMGKEIKFLLHFVKESKQDESGMPNNRFLAERTGGTYSTLKVQPAELEDSGVYFCASSQGLIYEQYFGPGTRLTVT.

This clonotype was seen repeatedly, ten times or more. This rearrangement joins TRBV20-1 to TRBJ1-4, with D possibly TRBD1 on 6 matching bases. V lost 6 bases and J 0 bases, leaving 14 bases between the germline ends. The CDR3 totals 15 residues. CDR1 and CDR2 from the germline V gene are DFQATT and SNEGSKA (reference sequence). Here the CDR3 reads CSAINRDTTNEKLFF. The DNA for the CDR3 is TGCAGTGCGATAAACAGGGATACAACTAATGAAAAACTGTTTTTT.

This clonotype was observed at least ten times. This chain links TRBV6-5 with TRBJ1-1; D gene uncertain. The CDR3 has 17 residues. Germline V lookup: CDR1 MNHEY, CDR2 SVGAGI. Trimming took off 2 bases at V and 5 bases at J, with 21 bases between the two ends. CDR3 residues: CASSYRATQRSQTEAFF. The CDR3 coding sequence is TGTGCCAGCAGTTACAGGGCTACACAGAGGAGCCAGACTGAAGCTTTCTTT.

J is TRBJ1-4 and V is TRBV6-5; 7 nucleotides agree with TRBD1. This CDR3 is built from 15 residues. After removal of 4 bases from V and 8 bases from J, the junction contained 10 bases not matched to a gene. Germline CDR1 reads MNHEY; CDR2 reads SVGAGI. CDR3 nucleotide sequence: TGTGCCAGCAGTTCTTCCGACAGGGTTGTCGAAAAACTGTTTTTT. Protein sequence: CASSSSDRVVEKLFF.

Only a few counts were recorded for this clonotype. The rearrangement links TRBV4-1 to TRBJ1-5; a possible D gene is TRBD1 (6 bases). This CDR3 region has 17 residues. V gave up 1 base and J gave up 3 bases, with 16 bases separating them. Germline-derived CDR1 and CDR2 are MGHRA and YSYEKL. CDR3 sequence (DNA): TGCGCCAGCAGCCAAGGACCCTCGGGGGCTCCCAATCAGCCCCAGCATTTT. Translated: CASSQGPSGAPNQPQHF.

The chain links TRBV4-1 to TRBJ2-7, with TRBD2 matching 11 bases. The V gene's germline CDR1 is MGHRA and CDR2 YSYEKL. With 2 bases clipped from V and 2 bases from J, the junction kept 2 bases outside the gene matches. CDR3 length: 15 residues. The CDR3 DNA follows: TGCGCCAGCAGCCAATCTAGCGGGGGGCCCTACGAGCAGTACTTC. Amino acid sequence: CASSQSSGGPYEQYF.

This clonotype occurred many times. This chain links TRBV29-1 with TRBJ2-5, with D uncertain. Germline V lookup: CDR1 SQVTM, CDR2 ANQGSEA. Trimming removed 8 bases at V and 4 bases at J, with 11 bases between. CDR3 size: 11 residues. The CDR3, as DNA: TGCAGCACCTACTTACGAGAGACCCAGTACTTC. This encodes CSTYLRETQYF.

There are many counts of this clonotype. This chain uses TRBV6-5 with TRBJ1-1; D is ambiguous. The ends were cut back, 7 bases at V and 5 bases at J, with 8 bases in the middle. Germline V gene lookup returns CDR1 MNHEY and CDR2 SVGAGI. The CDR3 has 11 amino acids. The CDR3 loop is CASTGLTEAFF. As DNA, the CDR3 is TGTGCCAGCACTGGGTTGACTGAAGCTTTCTTT.

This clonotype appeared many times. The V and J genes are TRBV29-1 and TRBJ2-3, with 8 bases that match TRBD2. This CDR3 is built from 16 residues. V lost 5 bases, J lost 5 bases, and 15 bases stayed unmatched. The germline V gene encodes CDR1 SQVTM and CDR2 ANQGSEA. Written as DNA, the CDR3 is TGCAGCGTTAACGGGGCTAGCGGGCCGAGTAGAGATACGCAGTATTTT. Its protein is CSVNGASGPSRDTQYF.

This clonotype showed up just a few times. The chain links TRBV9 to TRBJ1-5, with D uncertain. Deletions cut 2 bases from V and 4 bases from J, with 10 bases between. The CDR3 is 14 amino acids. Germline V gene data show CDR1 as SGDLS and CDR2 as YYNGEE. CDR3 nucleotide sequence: TGTGCCAGCAGCGTCGGAGCCCAAAATCAGCCCCAGCATTTT. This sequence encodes CASSVGAQNQPQHF.

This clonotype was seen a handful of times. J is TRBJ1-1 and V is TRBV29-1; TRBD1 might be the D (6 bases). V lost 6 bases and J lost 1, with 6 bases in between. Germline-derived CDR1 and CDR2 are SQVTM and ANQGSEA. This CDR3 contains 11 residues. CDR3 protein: CSVGQNTEAFF. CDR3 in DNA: TGCAGCGTGGGACAGAACACTGAAGCTTTCTTT.

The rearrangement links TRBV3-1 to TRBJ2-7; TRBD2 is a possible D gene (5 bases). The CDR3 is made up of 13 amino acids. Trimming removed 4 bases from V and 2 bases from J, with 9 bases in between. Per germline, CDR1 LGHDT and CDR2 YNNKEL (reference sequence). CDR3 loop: CASSRRVTYEQYF. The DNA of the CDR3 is TGTGCCAGCAGCCGGCGGGTTACCTACGAGCAGTACTTC.

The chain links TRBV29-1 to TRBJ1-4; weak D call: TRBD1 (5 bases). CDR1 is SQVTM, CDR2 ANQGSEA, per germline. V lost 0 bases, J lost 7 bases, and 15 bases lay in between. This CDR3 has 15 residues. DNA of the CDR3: TGCAGCGTTGAAGATCCCAGGGATTTAGGTGAAAAACTGTTTTTT. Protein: CSVEDPRDLGEKLFF.

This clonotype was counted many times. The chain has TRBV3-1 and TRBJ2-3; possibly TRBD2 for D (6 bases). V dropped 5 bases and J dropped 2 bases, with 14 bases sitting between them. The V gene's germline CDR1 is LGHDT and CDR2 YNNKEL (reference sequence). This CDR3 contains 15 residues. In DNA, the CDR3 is TGTGCCAGCAGCGGAGGGACGGGATTCACAGATACGCAGTATTTT. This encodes CASSGGTGFTDTQYF.

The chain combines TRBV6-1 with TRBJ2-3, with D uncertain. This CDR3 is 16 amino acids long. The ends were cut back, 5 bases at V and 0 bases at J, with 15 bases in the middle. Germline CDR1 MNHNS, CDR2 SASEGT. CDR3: CASSPTAPTSTDTQYF. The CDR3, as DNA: TGTGCCAGCAGTCCAACCGCCCCTACTAGCACAGATACGCAGTATTTT.